The T cell receptor (beta chain) under discussion was sequenced for a study of cytomegalovirus exposure and HLA in healthy donors. Overall study findings and caveats: It has been reported that TCR beta sequences accurately predicted the HLA-A and HLA-B alleles of most subjects.

All the people who gave samples were healthy bone marrow donors. With regard to this clone: Its matching antigen is unknown.

V shed 4 bases and J shed 2 bases, with 12 bases lying between them. Germline V CDR1 and CDR2: MNHNS, SASEGT. The CDR3 is made up of 15 amino acids. Primers for the PCR totalled 60 Vbeta and 13 Jbeta. Generated by immunoSEQ multiplex PCR, the TCRdb table keeps only in-frame clones and is missing some. This table has around 150,000 clones, about 75% appearing once. This sequence originates from a woman in her 50s in good health and CMV-seropositive. Sequencing was done on a sample of PBMCs. The chain joins TRBV6-1 to TRBJ1-3; possibly TRBD1 for D (5 bases). CDR3 sequence: CASSVVGDAGNTIYF. CDR3 in DNA: TGTGCCAGCAGTGTGGTAGGGGATGCTGGAAACACCATATATTTT.